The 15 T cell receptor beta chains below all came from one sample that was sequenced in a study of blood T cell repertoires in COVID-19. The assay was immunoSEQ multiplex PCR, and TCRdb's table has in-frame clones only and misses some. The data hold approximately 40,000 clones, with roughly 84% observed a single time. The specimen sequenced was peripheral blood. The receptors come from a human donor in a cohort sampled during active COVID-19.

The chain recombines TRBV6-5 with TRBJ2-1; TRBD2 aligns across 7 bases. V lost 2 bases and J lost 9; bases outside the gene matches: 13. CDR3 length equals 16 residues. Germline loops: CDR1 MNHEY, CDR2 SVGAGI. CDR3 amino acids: CASSYGIAGGMGEQFF. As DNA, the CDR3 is TGTGCCAGCAGTTACGGAATCGCCGGGGGGATGGGTGAGCAGTTCTTC.

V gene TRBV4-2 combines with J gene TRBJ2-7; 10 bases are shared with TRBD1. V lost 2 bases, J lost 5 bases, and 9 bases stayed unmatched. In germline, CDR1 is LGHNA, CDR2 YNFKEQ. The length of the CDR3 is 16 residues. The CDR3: CASSQTGTGVWDEQYF. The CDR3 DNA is TGTGCCAGCAGCCAAACCGGGACAGGGGTTTGGGACGAGCAGTACTTC.

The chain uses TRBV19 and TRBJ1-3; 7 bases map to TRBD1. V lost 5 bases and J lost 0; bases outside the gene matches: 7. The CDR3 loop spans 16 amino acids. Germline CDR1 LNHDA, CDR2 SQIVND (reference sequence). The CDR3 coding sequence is TGTGCCAGTAGTGCGTCCAGGGGGGCCTCTGGAAACACCATATATTTT. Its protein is CASSASRGASGNTIYF.

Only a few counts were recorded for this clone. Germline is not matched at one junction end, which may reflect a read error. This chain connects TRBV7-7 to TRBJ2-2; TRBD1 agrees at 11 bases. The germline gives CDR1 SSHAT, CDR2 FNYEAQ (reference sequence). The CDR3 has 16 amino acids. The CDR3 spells CASRPTGTGGTGELFF. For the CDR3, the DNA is TGTGCTAGCAGACCAACCGGGACAGGGGGTACCGGGGAGCTGTTTTTT.

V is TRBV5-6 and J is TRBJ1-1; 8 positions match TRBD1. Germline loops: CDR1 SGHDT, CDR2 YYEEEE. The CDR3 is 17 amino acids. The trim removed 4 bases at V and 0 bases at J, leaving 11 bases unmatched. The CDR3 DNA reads TGTGCCAGCAGCGCCCTAGACAGGGGACAGATGAACACTGAAGCTTTCTTT. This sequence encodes CASSALDRGQMNTEAFF.

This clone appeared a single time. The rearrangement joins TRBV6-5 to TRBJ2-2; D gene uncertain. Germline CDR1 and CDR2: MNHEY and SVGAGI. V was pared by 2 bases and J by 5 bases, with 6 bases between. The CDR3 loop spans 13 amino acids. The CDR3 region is CASSYRVTGELFF. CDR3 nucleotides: TGTGCCAGCAGTTACCGGGTTACCGGGGAGCTGTTTTTT.

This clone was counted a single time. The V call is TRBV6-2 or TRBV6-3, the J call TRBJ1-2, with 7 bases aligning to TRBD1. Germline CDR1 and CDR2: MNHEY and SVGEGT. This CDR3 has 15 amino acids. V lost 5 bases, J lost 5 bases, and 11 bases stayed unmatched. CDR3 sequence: CASSEGQMSPYGYTF. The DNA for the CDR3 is TGTGCCAGCAGTGAGGGACAGATGTCTCCTTATGGCTACACCTTC.

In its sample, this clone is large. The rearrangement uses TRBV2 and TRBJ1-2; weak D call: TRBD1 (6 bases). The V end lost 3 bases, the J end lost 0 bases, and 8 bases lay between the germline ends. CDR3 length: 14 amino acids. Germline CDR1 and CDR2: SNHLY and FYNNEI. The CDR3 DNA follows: TGTGCCAGCAGTGATGGGACAACTAACTATGGCTACACCTTC. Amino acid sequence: CASSDGTTNYGYTF.

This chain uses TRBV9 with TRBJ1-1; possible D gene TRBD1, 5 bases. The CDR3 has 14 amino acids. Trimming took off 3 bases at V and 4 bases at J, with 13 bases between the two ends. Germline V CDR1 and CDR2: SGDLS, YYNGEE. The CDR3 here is CASSAPDRSTEAFF. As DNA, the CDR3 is TGTGCCAGCAGCGCCCCAGACAGAAGCACTGAAGCTTTCTTT.

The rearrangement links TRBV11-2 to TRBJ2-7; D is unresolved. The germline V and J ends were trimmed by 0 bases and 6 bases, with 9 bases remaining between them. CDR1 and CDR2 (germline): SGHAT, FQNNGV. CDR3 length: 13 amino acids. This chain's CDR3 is CASSLDRLSEQYF. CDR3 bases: TGTGCCAGCAGCTTAGATCGGTTGAGCGAGCAGTACTTC.

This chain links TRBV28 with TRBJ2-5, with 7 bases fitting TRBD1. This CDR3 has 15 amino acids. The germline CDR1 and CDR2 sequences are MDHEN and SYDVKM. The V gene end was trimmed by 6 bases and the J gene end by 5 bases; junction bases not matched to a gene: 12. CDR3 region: CASRTDRADKETQYF. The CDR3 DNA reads TGTGCCAGCAGAACCGACAGGGCGGATAAGGAGACCCAGTACTTC.

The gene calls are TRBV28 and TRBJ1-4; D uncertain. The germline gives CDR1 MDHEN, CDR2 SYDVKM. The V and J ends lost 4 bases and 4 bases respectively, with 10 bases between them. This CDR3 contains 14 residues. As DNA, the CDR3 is TGTGCCAGCAGTTATCAGGAACTTAATGAAAAACTGTTTTTT. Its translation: CASSYQELNEKLFF.

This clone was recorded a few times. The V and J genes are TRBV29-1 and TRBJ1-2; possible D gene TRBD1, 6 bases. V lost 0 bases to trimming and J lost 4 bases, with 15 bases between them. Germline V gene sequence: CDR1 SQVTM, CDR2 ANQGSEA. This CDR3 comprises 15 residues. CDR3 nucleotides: TGCAGCGTTGAAGAAGGAGGACAGCTTACCTATGGCTACACCTTC. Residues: CSVEEGGQLTYGYTF.

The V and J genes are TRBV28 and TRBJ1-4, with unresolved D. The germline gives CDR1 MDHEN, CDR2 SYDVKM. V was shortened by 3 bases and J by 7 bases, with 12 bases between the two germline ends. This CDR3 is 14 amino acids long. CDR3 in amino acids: CASSFRKPGEKLFF. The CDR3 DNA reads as TGTGCCAGCAGTTTTAGAAAGCCAGGTGAAAAACTGTTTTTT.

The CDR3 region has the DNA TGTGCCAGCAGCTTATTTAAGCGGGGGACCGGGCCCTACAATGAGCAGTTCTTC. The encoded protein is CASSLFKRGTGPYNEQFF. The chain recombines TRBV7-8 with TRBJ2-1; 8 bases line up with TRBD2. CDR3 length equals 18 residues. Germline V gene data show CDR1 as SGHVS and CDR2 as FQNEAQ. V was clipped by 2 bases and J by 2 bases; unmatched bases: 11. The entire variable domain, with the rest obtained from reference TRBV7-8 and TRBJ2-1, is as follows: GAGVSQSPRYKVAKRGQDVALRCDPISGHVSLFWYQQALGQGPEFLTYFQNEAQLDKSGLPSDRFFAERPEGSVSTLKIQRTQQEDSAVYLCASSLFKRGTGPYNEQFFGPGTRLTVL.